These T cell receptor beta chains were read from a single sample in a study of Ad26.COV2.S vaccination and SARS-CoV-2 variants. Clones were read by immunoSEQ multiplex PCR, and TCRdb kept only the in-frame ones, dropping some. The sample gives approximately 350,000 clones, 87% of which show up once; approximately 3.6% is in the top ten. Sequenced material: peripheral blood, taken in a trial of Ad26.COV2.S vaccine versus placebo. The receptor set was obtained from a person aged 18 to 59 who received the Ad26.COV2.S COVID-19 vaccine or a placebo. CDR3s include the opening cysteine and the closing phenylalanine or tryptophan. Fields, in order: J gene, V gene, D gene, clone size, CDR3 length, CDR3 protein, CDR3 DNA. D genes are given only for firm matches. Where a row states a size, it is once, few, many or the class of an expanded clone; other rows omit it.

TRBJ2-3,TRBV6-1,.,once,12,CASSEWIDTQYF,TGTGCCAGCAGTGAATGGATAGATACGCAGTATTTT
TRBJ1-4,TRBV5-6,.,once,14,CASSLGPDGEKLFF,TGTGCCAGCAGCTTGGGACCGGACGGGGAAAAACTGTTTTTT
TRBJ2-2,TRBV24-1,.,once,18,CATSDSQGRGLNTGELFF,TGTGCCACCAGTGATTCCCAGGGAAGAGGCCTGAACACCGGGGAGCTGTTTTTT
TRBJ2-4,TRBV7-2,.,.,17,CASSFRGARGAKNIQYF,TGTGCCAGCAGCTTCAGAGGGGCGAGAGGGGCCAAAAACATTCAGTACTTC
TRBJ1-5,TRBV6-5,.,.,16,CASSSYSSNSNQPQHF,TGTGCCAGCAGTTCCTACAGCTCCAATAGCAATCAGCCCCAGCATTTT
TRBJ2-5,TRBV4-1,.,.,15,CASSVLGGTQETQYF,TGCGCCAGCAGCGTCCTTGGAGGGACCCAAGAGACCCAGTACTTC
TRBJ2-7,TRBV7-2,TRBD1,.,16,CASSASGRDSTYEQYF,TGTGCCAGCAGCGCCAGTGGCCGGGACAGCACCTACGAGCAGTACTTC
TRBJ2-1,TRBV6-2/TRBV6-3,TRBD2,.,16,CASSPSGSGDYNEQFF,TGTGCCAGCAGCCCTAGTGGTAGCGGGGATTACAATGAGCAGTTCTTC
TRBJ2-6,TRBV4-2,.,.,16,CASSQDRNSGANVLTF,TGTGCCAGCAGCCAAGACAGGAACTCTGGGGCCAACGTCCTGACTTTC
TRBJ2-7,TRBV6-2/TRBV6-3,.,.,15,CASSFPPGVWDEQYF,TGTGCCAGCAGTTTCCCCCCAGGGGTTTGGGACGAGCAGTACTTC
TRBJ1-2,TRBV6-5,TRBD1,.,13,CASNFRDSLGYTF,TGTGCCAGCAATTTCCGGGACAGCCTTGGCTACACCTTC
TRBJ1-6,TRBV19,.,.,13,CASSIGGSAPLHF,TGTGCCAGTAGTATAGGCGGTTCGGCACCCCTCCACTTT
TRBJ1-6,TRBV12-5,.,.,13,CASGLLGESPLHF,TGTGCTAGTGGTTTGTTGGGGGAATCACCCCTCCACTTT
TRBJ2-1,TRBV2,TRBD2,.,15,CAGMSSGGSYNEQFF,TGTGCCGGTATGTCGTCCGGGGGGTCCTACAATGAGCAGTTCTTC
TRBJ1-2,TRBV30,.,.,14,CAWSSPPSYGGYTF,TGTGCCTGGAGTAGTCCCCCGTCGTACGGGGGCTACACCTTC
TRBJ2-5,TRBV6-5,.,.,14,CASSSPLAQETQYF,TGTGCCAGCAGTAGTCCCCTAGCTCAAGAGACCCAGTACTTC
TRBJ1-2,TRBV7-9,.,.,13,CASSPREGYGYTF,TGTGCCAGCAGCCCCCGAGAGGGCTATGGCTACACCTTC
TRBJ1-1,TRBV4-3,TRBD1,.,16,CASSLGTGGVGTEAFF,TGCGCCAGCAGCCTGGGGACAGGGGGAGTTGGCACTGAAGCTTTCTTT
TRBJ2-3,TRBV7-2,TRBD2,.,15,CASSVLAGVTDTQYF,TGTGCCAGCAGCGTGCTAGCGGGGGTCACAGATACGCAGTATTTT
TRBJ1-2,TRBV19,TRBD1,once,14,CASSIAGGNYGYTF,TGTGCCAGTAGTATAGCAGGGGGAAACTATGGCTACACCTTC
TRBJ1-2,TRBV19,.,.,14,CASSSPDRRRGYTF,TGTGCCAGTAGTAGCCCCGACAGGCGGCGGGGCTACACCTTC
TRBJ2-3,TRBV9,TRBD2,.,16,CASSPRTSGSTDTQYF,TGTGCCAGCAGCCCACGGACTAGCGGGAGCACAGATACGCAGTATTTT
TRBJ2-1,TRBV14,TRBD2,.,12,CASSPSSGVQFF,TGTGCCAGCAGCCCCTCTAGCGGGGTCCAGTTCTTC
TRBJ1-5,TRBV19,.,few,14,CASSIQHFNQPQHF,TGTGCCAGTAGTATACAGCATTTCAATCAGCCCCAGCATTTT
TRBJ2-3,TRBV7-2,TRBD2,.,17,CASSLGLAGAGTDTQYF,TGTGCCAGCAGCTTAGGGCTAGCGGGGGCCGGGACAGATACGCAGTATTTT
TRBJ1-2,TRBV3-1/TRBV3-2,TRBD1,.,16,CASSLRGGQGASGYTF,TGTGCCAGCAGCCTAAGAGGCGGGCAGGGGGCTAGTGGCTACACCTTC
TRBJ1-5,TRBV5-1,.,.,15,CASSLETMNDQPQHF,TGCGCCAGCAGCTTGGAGACTATGAATGATCAGCCCCAGCATTTT
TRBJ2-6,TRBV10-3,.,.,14,CAIRSSSGANVLTF,TGTGCCATCAGGTCTAGCTCTGGGGCCAACGTCCTGACTTTC
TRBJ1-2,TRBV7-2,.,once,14,CASSLTRQAYGYTF,TGTGCCAGCAGCTTAACGAGGCAGGCGTATGGCTACACCTTC
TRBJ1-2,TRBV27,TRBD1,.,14,CASSLSTGDYGYTF,TGTGCCAGCAGTTTGTCGACAGGGGACTATGGCTACACCTTC
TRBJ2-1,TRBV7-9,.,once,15,CASSSGGGYYNEQFF,TGTGCCAGCAGCTCCGGGGGCGGTTACTACAATGAGCAGTTCTTC
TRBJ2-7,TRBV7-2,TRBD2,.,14,CASSPMGGYPEQYF,TGTGCCAGCAGCCCAATGGGAGGGTACCCTGAGCAGTACTTC
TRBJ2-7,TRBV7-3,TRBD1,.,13,CASSGHRGGEQYF,TGTGCCAGCAGCGGACACAGGGGCGGCGAGCAGTACTTC
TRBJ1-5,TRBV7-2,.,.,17,CASSLRGGQFSNQPQHF,TGTGCCAGCAGCTTGAGGGGGGGACAATTTAGCAATCAGCCCCAGCATTTT
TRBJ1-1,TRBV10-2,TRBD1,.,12,CASSRQGTGAFF,TGCGCCAGCAGTAGACAGGGTACGGGAGCTTTCTTT
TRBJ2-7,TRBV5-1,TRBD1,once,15,CASSFEGRGLYEQYF,TGCGCCAGCAGCTTCGAGGGAAGGGGGCTCTACGAGCAGTACTTC
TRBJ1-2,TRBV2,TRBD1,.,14,CASSGDSSNYGYTF,TGTGCCAGCAGTGGGGACAGTTCTAACTATGGCTACACCTTC
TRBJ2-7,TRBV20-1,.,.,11,CSAGGVYEQYF,TGCAGTGCGGGGGGTGTGTACGAGCAGTACTTC
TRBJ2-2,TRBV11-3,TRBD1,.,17,CASSLGPGQINTGELFF,TGTGCCAGCAGCCTAGGTCCGGGACAGATTAACACCGGGGAGCTGTTTTTT
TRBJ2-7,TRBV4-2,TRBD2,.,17,CASSQEGTSGGTYEQYF,TGTGCCAGCAGCCAAGAAGGGACTAGCGGGGGGACCTACGAGCAGTACTTC
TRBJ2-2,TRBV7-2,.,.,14,CASSLSAYTGELFF,TGTGCCAGCAGCTTATCGGCATACACCGGGGAGCTGTTTTTT
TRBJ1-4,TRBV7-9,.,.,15,CASSPSGRGNEKLFF,TGTGCCAGCAGCCCCAGCGGTCGTGGTAATGAAAAACTGTTTTTT
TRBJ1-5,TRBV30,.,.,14,CAWSPGLGHQPQHF,TGTGCCTGGAGTCCGGGACTCGGCCATCAGCCCCAGCATTTT
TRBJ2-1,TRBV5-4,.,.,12,CASSSSHNEQFF,TGTGCCAGCAGTTCTAGCCACAATGAGCAGTTCTTC